This record covers a single T cell receptor (beta chain). Germline loops: CDR1 SGHRS, CDR2 YFSETQ. The CDR3 length is 13 residues. The V gene lost 6 bases and the J gene lost 5 bases, with 14 bases spanning the gap. These data originate in a study of OX40 agonist ivuxolimab in advanced cancers. Study in general: Of mixed ages from about 20 to 80 and averaging 60 years, the group was 65% to 85% male.

Repertoires were generated with immunoSEQ multiplex PCR, while TCRdb's copy carries only in-frame clones and drops some. Here the sample spans about 75,000 clones, 90% being singletons. Sequenced material: CD4+ or CD8+ T cells sorted from blood, taken in a trial of the OX40 agonist ivuxolimab. V gene TRBV5-1 combines with J gene TRBJ1-2, with a tentative D call TRBD1 (6 bases). The source is an adult with an advanced solid tumor such as melanoma, head and neck, liver or kidney cancer. CDR3 sequence reads: CASTQTGRYGYTF. DNA of the CDR3: TGCGCCAGCACCCAAACAGGGCGGTATGGCTACACCTTC. The variable domain in full, with the rest retrieved from reference TRBV5-1 and TRBJ1-2, is KAGVTQTPRYLIKTRGQQVTLSCSPISGHRSVSWYQQTPGQGLQFLFEYFSETQRNKGNFPGRFSGRQFSNSRSEMNVSTLELGDSALYLCASTQTGRYGYTFGSGTRLTVV.